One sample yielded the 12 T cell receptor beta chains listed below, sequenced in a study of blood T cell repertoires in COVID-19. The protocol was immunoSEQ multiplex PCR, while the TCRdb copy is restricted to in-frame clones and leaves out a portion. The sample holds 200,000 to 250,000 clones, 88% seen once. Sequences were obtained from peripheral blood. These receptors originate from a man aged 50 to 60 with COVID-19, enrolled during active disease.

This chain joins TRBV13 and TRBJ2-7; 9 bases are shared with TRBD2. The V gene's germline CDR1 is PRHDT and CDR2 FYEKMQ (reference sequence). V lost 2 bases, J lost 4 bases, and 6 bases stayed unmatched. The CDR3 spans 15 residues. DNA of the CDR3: TGTGCCAGCAGCTTATTGGTAGCGGGAGAGTACGAGCAGTACTTC. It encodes CASSLLVAGEYEQYF.

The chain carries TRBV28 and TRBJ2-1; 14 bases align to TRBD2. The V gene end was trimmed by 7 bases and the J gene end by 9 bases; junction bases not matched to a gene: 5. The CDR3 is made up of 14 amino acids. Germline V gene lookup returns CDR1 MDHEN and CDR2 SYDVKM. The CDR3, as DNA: TGTGCCAGCACCGCGACTAGCGGGGGGGGTGAGCAGTTCTTC. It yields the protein CASTATSGGGEQFF.

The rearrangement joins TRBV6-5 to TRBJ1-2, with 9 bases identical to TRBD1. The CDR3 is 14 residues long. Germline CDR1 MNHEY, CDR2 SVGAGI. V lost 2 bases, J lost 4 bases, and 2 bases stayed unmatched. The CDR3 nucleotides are TGTGCCAGCAGTTACGGACAGGGGTCCTATGGCTACACCTTC. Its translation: CASSYGQGSYGYTF.

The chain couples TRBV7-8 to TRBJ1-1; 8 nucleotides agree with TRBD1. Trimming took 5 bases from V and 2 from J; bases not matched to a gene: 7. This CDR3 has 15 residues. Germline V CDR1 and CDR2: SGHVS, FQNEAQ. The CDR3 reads CASSLRRGLNTEAFF. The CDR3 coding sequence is TGTGCCAGCAGCCTCCGCAGGGGGCTTAACACTGAAGCTTTCTTT.

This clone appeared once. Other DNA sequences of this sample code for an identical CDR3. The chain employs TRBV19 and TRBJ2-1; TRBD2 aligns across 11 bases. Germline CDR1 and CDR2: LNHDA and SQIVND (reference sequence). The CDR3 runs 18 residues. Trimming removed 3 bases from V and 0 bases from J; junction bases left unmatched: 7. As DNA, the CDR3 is TGTGCCAGTAGTATCGGGCTAGCGGGGGGCTCCTCCTACAATGAGCAGTTCTTC. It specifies CASSIGLAGGSSYNEQFF.

CDR3 sequence reads: CASLGGQGTNIQYF. CDR3 nucleotide sequence: TGTGCCAGCCTTGGGGGACAGGGGACGAACATTCAGTACTTC. The chain recombines TRBV2 with TRBJ2-4; 10 bases are shared with TRBD1. The V gene end was trimmed by 8 bases and the J gene end by 7 bases; junction bases not matched to a gene: 8. The CDR3 has 14 amino acids. Germline V gives CDR1 SNHLY, CDR2 FYNNEI.

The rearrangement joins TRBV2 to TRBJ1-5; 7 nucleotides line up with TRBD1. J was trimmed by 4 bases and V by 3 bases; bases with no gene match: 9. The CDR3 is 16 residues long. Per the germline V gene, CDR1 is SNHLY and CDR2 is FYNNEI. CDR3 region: CASSDVTGALNQPQHF. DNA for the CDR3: TGTGCCAGCAGTGACGTTACAGGGGCCCTGAATCAGCCCCAGCATTTT.

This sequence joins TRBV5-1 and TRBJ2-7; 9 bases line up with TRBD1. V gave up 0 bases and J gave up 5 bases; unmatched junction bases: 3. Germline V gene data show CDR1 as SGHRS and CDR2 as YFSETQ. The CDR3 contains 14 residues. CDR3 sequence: CASSLGDRANEQYF. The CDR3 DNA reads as TGCGCCAGCAGCTTGGGGGACAGGGCGAACGAGCAGTACTTC.

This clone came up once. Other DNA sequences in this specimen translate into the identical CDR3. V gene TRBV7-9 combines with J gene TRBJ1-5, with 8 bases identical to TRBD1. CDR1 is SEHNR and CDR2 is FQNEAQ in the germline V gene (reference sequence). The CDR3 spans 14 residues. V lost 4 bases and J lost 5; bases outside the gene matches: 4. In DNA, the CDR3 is TGTGCCAGCAGCTCAGGACAGGGAGATCAGCCCCAGCATTTT. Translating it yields CASSSGQGDQPQHF. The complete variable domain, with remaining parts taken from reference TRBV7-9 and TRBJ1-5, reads DTGVSQNPRHKITKRGQNVTFRCDPISEHNRLYWYRQTLGQGPEFLTYFQNEAQLEKSRLLSDRFSAERPKGSFSTLEIQRTEQGDSAMYLCASSSGQGDQPQHFGDGTRLSIL.

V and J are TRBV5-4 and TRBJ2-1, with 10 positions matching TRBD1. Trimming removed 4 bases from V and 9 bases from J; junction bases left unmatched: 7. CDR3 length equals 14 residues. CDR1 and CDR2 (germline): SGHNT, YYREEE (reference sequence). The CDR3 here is CASSPGQGLGEQFF. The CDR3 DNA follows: TGTGCCAGCAGCCCGGGACAGGGGCTGGGTGAGCAGTTCTTC.

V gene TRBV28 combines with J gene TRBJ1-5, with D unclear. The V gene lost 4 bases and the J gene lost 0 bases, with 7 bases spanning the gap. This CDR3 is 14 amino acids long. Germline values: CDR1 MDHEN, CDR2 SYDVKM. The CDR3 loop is CASSSRYSNQPQHF. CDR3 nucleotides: TGTGCCAGCAGTTCCAGATATAGCAATCAGCCCCAGCATTTT. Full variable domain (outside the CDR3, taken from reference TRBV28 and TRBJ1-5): DVKVTQSSRYLVKRTGEKVFLECVQDMDHENMFWYRQDPGLGLRLIYFSYDVKMKEKGDIPEGYSVSREKKERFSLILESASTNQTSMYLCASSSRYSNQPQHFGDGTRLSIL.

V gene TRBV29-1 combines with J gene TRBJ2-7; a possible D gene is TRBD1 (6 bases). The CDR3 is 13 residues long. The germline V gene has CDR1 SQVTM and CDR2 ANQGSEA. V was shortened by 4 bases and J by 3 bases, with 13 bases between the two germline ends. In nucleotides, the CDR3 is TGCAGCGTTGTCTACGGCAGGGGCTACGAGCAGTACTTC. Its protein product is CSVVYGRGYEQYF.